A selection of T cell receptor beta chains follows, all from one sample in a study of blood T cell repertoires in COVID-19. Clones were read by immunoSEQ multiplex PCR, and TCRdb kept only the in-frame ones, dropping some. The sample lists around 60,000 clones, approximately 84% seen once, with 15% to 20% in the top ten. Sequenced input: peripheral blood. The receptors shown here come from a man aged 60-69 years with COVID-19, enrolled during active disease. Each CDR3 is given with its conserved first and last residue. The order of the fields is clone size, V gene, D gene, J gene, CDR3 protein, CDR3 DNA. The D gene is left open where the match is weak. Part of the rows lack a size; the others show once, few, many or a class for expanded clones.

.,TRBV2,.,TRBJ2-2,CASSPYPGELFF,TGTGCCAGCAGTCCTTATCCCGGGGAGCTGTTTTTT
.,TRBV6-6,.,TRBJ1-5,CASSYSYGSNQPQHF,TGTGCCAGCAGTTACTCCTATGGTAGCAATCAGCCCCAGCATTTT
.,TRBV20-1,.,TRBJ2-3,CSAPFGDTQYF,TGCAGTGCTCCGTTCGGGGATACGCAGTATTTT
.,TRBV2,TRBD2,TRBJ2-5,CASQRDWQETQYF,TGTGCCAGCCAGCGGGACTGGCAAGAGACCCAGTACTTC
few,TRBV12-5,.,TRBJ2-1,CASGSRPPGSPYNEQFF,TGTGCTAGTGGTTCCCGGCCGCCCGGGTCCCCCTACAATGAGCAGTTCTTC
few,TRBV2,TRBD1,TRBJ2-7,CASKFSRGLASYEQYF,TGTGCCAGCAAGTTTTCCAGGGGGCTAGCATCCTACGAGCAGTACTTC
.,TRBV4-2,TRBD1,TRBJ2-5,CASSQVNRGQGETQYF,TGTGCCAGCAGCCAGGTTAACAGGGGGCAGGGGGAGACCCAGTACTTC
.,TRBV5-1,.,TRBJ2-2,CASSLGWWDTDRGDNTGELFF,TGCGCCAGCAGCTTGGGGTGGTGGGACACGGACCGGGGGGACAACACCGGGGAGCTGTTTTTT
.,TRBV30,TRBD1,TRBJ2-7,CAWSVGTGMYEQYF,TGTGCCTGGAGTGTAGGGACAGGGATGTACGAGCAGTACTTC
.,TRBV5-1,.,TRBJ2-3,CASSLGLAPTDTQYF,TGCGCCAGCAGCTTGGGGCTAGCTCCGACAGATACGCAGTATTTT
.,TRBV5-1,TRBD1,TRBJ2-5,CASSFGQGGETQYF,TGCGCCAGCAGCTTTGGACAGGGAGGAGAGACCCAGTACTTC
.,TRBV6-6,TRBD2,TRBJ2-7,CASSYGPAGEGEQYF,TGTGCCAGCAGTTACGGTCCAGCGGGAGAGGGGGAGCAGTACTTC
.,TRBV2,.,TRBJ2-7,CASREQGLASYEQYF,TGTGCCAGCAGGGAACAGGGACTTGCCTCCTACGAGCAGTACTTC
.,TRBV28,.,TRBJ2-7,CASSPPGTLSYEQYF,TGTGCCAGCAGCCCTCCCGGGACACTATCGTACGAGCAGTACTTC
.,TRBV25-1,TRBD1,TRBJ1-4,CASSERQGGFFEKLFF,TGTGCCAGCAGTGAGAGACAGGGAGGTTTTTTTGAAAAACTGTTTTTT
.,TRBV6-5,TRBD1,TRBJ2-3,CASSSGTGGLDTQYF,TGTGCCAGCAGTTCCGGAACAGGGGGGTTGGATACGCAGTATTTT
few,TRBV29-1,TRBD2,TRBJ2-7,CSVAILAGGPHEQYF,TGCAGCGTTGCAATACTAGCGGGAGGGCCTCACGAGCAGTACTTC
.,TRBV6-4,.,TRBJ2-2,CASSAERGGELFF,TGTGCCAGCAGTGCCGAACGAGGCGGGGAGCTGTTTTTT
.,TRBV28,.,TRBJ2-2,CASKEGGLITGELFF,TGTGCCAGCAAGGAGGGGGGGCTTATCACCGGGGAGCTGTTTTTT
.,TRBV9,.,TRBJ1-1,CASSVAGGYTEAFF,TGTGCCAGCAGCGTAGCGGGGGGGTATACTGAAGCTTTCTTT
.,TRBV7-9,TRBD1,TRBJ1-1,CASSSDEQGRFEAFF,TGTGCCAGCAGCTCCGATGAACAGGGGAGGTTTGAAGCTTTCTTT
.,TRBV3-1/TRBV3-2,.,TRBJ1-2,CASSQNLDSYGYTF,TGTGCCAGCAGCCAAAACCTCGATAGCTATGGCTACACCTTC
.,TRBV4-1,TRBD1,TRBJ1-4,CASSPGTGVEKLFF,TGCGCCAGCAGCCCCGGGACAGGGGTTGAAAAACTGTTTTTT
.,TRBV11-2,TRBD2,TRBJ2-1,CASSSPPGLERYNEQFF,TGTGCCAGCAGCTCCCCCCCGGGACTAGAGAGATACAATGAGCAGTTCTTC
.,TRBV4-1,TRBD1,TRBJ2-7,CASSRGQGPSSEQYF,TGCGCCAGCAGCCGGGGACAGGGACCTTCATCCGAGCAGTACTTC
.,TRBV24-1,TRBD1,TRBJ2-2,CATETGGRELFF,TGTGCCACTGAGACAGGGGGGCGGGAGCTGTTTTTT
once,TRBV10-3,.,TRBJ2-6,CAISDNSGANVLTF,TGTGCCATCAGTGACAACTCTGGGGCCAACGTCCTGACTTTC
.,TRBV5-1,TRBD2,TRBJ2-3,CASSLAGITVSTSGRIWSTDTQYF,TGCGCCAGCAGCTTGGCCGGAATTACTGTCTCGACTAGCGGGAGGATATGGAGCACAGATACGCAGTATTTT
.,TRBV28,TRBD1,TRBJ2-3,CASSLTGVSDTQYF,TGTGCCAGCAGTTTGACAGGGGTGTCAGATACGCAGTATTTT
once,TRBV11-3,.,TRBJ1-3,CASSFGSGNTIYF,TGTGCCAGCAGCTTCGGCTCTGGAAACACCATATATTTT
.,TRBV14,.,TRBJ2-6,CASSQQGSGANVLTF,TGTGCCAGCAGCCAGCAGGGGTCTGGGGCCAACGTCCTGACTTTC